This TCR beta chain is drawn from a study of T cell responses to AZD1222 COVID-19 vaccine. Some clones are missing from TCRdb's copy, which holds only in-frame ones; the method was immunoSEQ multiplex PCR. Of about 120,000 clones detected, about 87% appear once; the ten largest clones hold around 8%. Overall study results and limits: Baseline antibody screening turned up just a handful of seropositive AZD1222 recipients. Regions 160-218 and 743-854 dominated among vaccine-associated CD4 TCRs spanning spike. A mostly white British donor set with more females was recruited, and clonal diversity was possibly underestimated.

The CDR3 contains 14 residues. Trimming shortened V by 2 bases and J by 5 bases, and 15 bases separated the two germline ends. Germline V CDR1 and CDR2: GTSNPN, SVGIG (reference sequence). A note on this clone: Its specificity is unknown.

The sequence came from an adult in good health. The genes are TRBV30 and TRBJ1-1, with TRBD1 as a possible D gene (6 bases). The source material was peripheral blood, sampled on day 0 of AZD1222 vaccination. The DNA of the CDR3 is TGTGCCTGGAGTTCAACTGACAGGAGAACTGAAGCTTTCTTT. It encodes CAWSSTDRRTEAFF.